These T cell receptor beta chains were read from a single sample in a study of T cell responses to AZD1222 COVID-19 vaccine. The method was immunoSEQ multiplex PCR; TCRdb's version includes in-frame clones alone and lacks a portion of them. Among 84,000 or so clones listed, approximately 91% were seen once. The sample consisted of peripheral blood, taken on day 0 of MenACWY control vaccination. The receptors stem from an adult in good health. Both conserved end residues are part of each CDR3. Fields, in order: J gene, clone size, V gene, D gene, CDR3 DNA, CDR3 protein. The D gene is left open where the match is weak. Size values are once, few and many counts, or a class for expanded clones, and some rows have none.

TRBJ1-5	-	TRBV18	-	TGTGCCAGCTCACCAGACTCTTCGAGGGGATATAGCAATCAGCCCCAGCATTTT	CASSPDSSRGYSNQPQHF
TRBJ1-1	-	TRBV29-1	-	TGCAGCGCCGGACCGACCGGTGGTAGCCATGGAGCTTTCTTT	CSAGPTGGSHGAFF
TRBJ1-5	-	TRBV28	-	TGTGCCAGCAGAACTCGACCGGAGAATCAGCCCCAGCATTTT	CASRTRPENQPQHF
TRBJ1-6	few	TRBV28	-	TGTGCCAGCAGTTTAATCGGGAGCTCCTATAATTCACCCCTCCACTTT	CASSLIGSSYNSPLHF
TRBJ1-1	-	TRBV19	-	TGTGCCAGCAGAAGGGATCAGGGGTTGGGCACTGAAGCTTTCTTT	CASRRDQGLGTEAFF
TRBJ2-7	-	TRBV5-5	TRBD2	TGTGCCAGCAGCTTTAGTCTAGCGGGGGCCGTCGAGCAGTACTTC	CASSFSLAGAVEQYF
TRBJ2-3	-	TRBV10-1	TRBD1	TGCGCCAGCACAAATAGACAGGGGATGACAGATACGCAGTATTTT	CASTNRQGMTDTQYF
TRBJ2-1	-	TRBV11-2	-	TGTGCCAGCAGCTTGCGCCGTTCCGTCGACAGGAGGGGTTACAATGAGCAGTTCTTC	CASSLRRSVDRRGYNEQFF
TRBJ2-3	-	TRBV9	TRBD2	TGTGCCAGCACTAGCGGGGCCACAGATACGCAGTATTTT	CASTSGATDTQYF
TRBJ1-3	-	TRBV7-2	-	TGTGCCAGCAGCTTATCTGTGGGGGGAAACACCATATATTTT	CASSLSVGGNTIYF
TRBJ2-1	-	TRBV27	TRBD1	TGTGCCAGCAGTTCACCGGGACAGAGGGCCAATGAGCAGTTCTTC	CASSSPGQRANEQFF
TRBJ1-5	-	TRBV19	-	TGTGCCAGTAGGTTAACAGATAATAGCAATCAGCCCCAGCATTTT	CASRLTDNSNQPQHF
TRBJ1-1	-	TRBV12-3/TRBV12-4	-	TGTGCCAGCAGTTTACCCAGGAACACTGAAGCTTTCTTT	CASSLPRNTEAFF
TRBJ2-5	-	TRBV7-9	-	TGTGCCAGCAGCGCCGTGGGGACTCAAGAGACCCAGTACTTC	CASSAVGTQETQYF
TRBJ2-7	-	TRBV5-1	TRBD1	TGCGCCAGCAGCTTGGTCCAGGGGGCGTATAACGAGCAGTACTTC	CASSLVQGAYNEQYF
TRBJ2-6	-	TRBV5-1	-	TGCGCCAGCAGCTTGGCAGGGACACAGCGCTCTGGGGCCAACGTCCTGACTTTC	CASSLAGTQRSGANVLTF
TRBJ1-2	-	TRBV9	TRBD1	TGTGCCAGCAGCGTATCCCGGTCGACAGGGGCTAACTATGGCTACACCTTC	CASSVSRSTGANYGYTF
TRBJ2-7	-	TRBV14	-	TGTGCCAGCAGCCAAGATCTCGGGAATCAGCCTGTCGAGCAGTACTTC	CASSQDLGNQPVEQYF
TRBJ2-7	-	TRBV19	-	TGTGCCAGTAGCCCGGGCAGTGTGGCAGGCAACTACGAGCAGTACTTC	CASSPGSVAGNYEQYF
TRBJ2-7	-	TRBV14	-	TGTGCCAGCAGCCCCCGCCCCCTCTACGAGCAGTACTTC	CASSPRPLYEQYF
TRBJ1-3	-	TRBV21-1	-	TGTGCCAGAAAGTACAGGGATCCTGGAAACACCATATATTTT	CARKYRDPGNTIYF
TRBJ1-1	-	TRBV5-6	-	TGTGCCAGCAGCTTGGCACCCGGGAACACTGAAGCTTTCTTT	CASSLAPGNTEAFF
TRBJ2-3	-	TRBV27	-	TGTGCCAGCAGAGAGCCAGGGTGGAATACGCAGTATTTT	CASREPGWNTQYF
TRBJ2-1	-	TRBV15	TRBD1	TGTGCCACCAGCATCGACAGGGGAGGAAAAGAGCAGTTCTTC	CATSIDRGGKEQFF
TRBJ2-6	-	TRBV27	-	TGTGCCAGCAGTTTAGGAGGGGCCAACGTCCTGACTTTC	CASSLGGANVLTF
TRBJ1-6	-	TRBV6-1	-	TGTGCCAGCAGTGAATGGGGTAATTCACCCCTCCACTTT	CASSEWGNSPLHF
TRBJ1-4	-	TRBV5-5	-	TGTGCCAGCAGCTTTGACCCGGGACCGAAGGCAGGGGAAAAACTGTTTTTT	CASSFDPGPKAGEKLFF
TRBJ2-5	few	TRBV6-5	-	TGTGCCAGCAGCCGTAACAATAAAGAGACCCAGTACTTC	CASSRNNKETQYF
TRBJ1-3	-	TRBV5-6	-	TGTGCCAGCAGCCCGGACAGACTCTCTGGAAACACCATATATTTT	CASSPDRLSGNTIYF
TRBJ1-5	-	TRBV20-1	-	TGCAGTGCTAGTCCCTCGGGGGGGCGCGAGCCCCAGCATTTT	CSASPSGGREPQHF
TRBJ1-5	-	TRBV4-3	-	TGCGCCAGCAGCCAAGATTTCGTCACACCCCAGCATTTT	CASSQDFVTPQHF
TRBJ1-1	-	TRBV12-3/TRBV12-4	-	TGTGCCAGCAGTTTAACAGGCGAGGCTTTCTTT	CASSLTGEAFF
TRBJ1-2	-	TRBV12-3/TRBV12-4	-	TGTGCCAGCAGCCCAGCCCGGGGGGGCTACACCTTC	CASSPARGGYTF
TRBJ1-2	-	TRBV15	TRBD1	TGTGCCACCAGCAGAGATCGCACAGGGGGCAAGAATGGCTACACCTTC	CATSRDRTGGKNGYTF
TRBJ1-5	-	TRBV5-6	-	TGTGCCAGCAGCTTGGAGGGCCGGGGACATCAGCCCCAGCATTTT	CASSLEGRGHQPQHF
TRBJ1-1	-	TRBV5-6	-	TGTGCCAGCAGCTTGCAAGACACTGAAGCTTTCTTT	CASSLQDTEAFF
TRBJ2-7	-	TRBV6-2/TRBV6-3	-	TGTGCCAGCAGTTCACCGGCCGGGGGACCCTACGAGCAGTACTTC	CASSSPAGGPYEQYF
TRBJ1-1	-	TRBV25-1	TRBD1	TGTGCCAGCAGTGCATACGAGGGACAGGGAAAAACTGAAGCTTTCTTT	CASSAYEGQGKTEAFF
TRBJ1-4	-	TRBV5-1	-	TGCGCCAGCAGCGGGCCCTCAACTAATGAAAAACTGTTTTTT	CASSGPSTNEKLFF
TRBJ1-1	-	TRBV10-3	TRBD1	TGTGCCATCAGCCCGGACAGGGGGCGCGGTGAAGCTTTCTTT	CAISPDRGRGEAFF
TRBJ1-6	-	TRBV19	-	TGTGCCAGTAGTGCGCCCATGGATTCACCCCTCCACTTT	CASSAPMDSPLHF
TRBJ2-3	once	TRBV5-4	TRBD1	TGTGCCAGCAGCGAGAGGACAGGGGGCGCTGATACGCAGTATTTT	CASSERTGGADTQYF
TRBJ1-3	-	TRBV9	-	TGTGCCAGCAGCGTAGTACCGGTGGCTGGAAACACCATATATTTT	CASSVVPVAGNTIYF
TRBJ1-4	-	TRBV9	TRBD1	TGTGCCAGCAGCTTAACAGGGGTAAAAGGGGAAAAACTGTTTTTT	CASSLTGVKGEKLFF
TRBJ1-2	once	TRBV6-4	TRBD1	TGTGCCAGCAGTGGGGACAGCAACTATGGCTACACCTTC	CASSGDSNYGYTF
TRBJ2-3	-	TRBV4-1	TRBD2	TGCGCCAGCAGCCAAGAGAGGGCTAGCGGGGGGGCAAATACGCAGTATTTT	CASSQERASGGANTQYF
TRBJ1-2	-	TRBV27	-	TGTGCCAGCAGTTTAAGGAGACAGTCGTCCTCTAACTATGGCTACACCTTC	CASSLRRQSSSNYGYTF
TRBJ1-5	-	TRBV5-1	TRBD1	TGCGCCAGCGATGAACAGGGGCCGGAGCCCCAGCATTTT	CASDEQGPEPQHF
TRBJ1-3	-	TRBV19	TRBD1	TGTGCCAGTAGTCTACAGGGGATTTCTGGAAACACCATATATTTT	CASSLQGISGNTIYF
TRBJ1-1	-	TRBV21-1	-	TGTGCCAGCAGCGAGCGACAGGGAAGAACTGAAGCTTTCTTT	CASSERQGRTEAFF
TRBJ2-7	-	TRBV20-1	TRBD1	TGCAGTGCTAGTGACGCCGGGACAGCGTTCTACGAGCAGTACTTC	CSASDAGTAFYEQYF
TRBJ2-1	few	TRBV6-2/TRBV6-3	TRBD2	TGTGCCAGCAGTTACGGGACTAGAACCTACAATGAGCAGTTCTTC	CASSYGTRTYNEQFF
TRBJ1-4	-	TRBV7-9	-	TGTGCCAGCATCAAGGACCCGGGAGGGGAAAAACTGTTTTTT	CASIKDPGGEKLFF
TRBJ1-3	-	TRBV7-2	-	TGTGCCAGCAGCCAATTACAGGTCTCTGGAAACACCATATATTTT	CASSQLQVSGNTIYF
TRBJ2-3	few	TRBV13	-	TGTGCCAGCAGCTTAGCTGTGGATACGCAGTATTTT	CASSLAVDTQYF
TRBJ2-6	-	TRBV9	-	TGTGCCAGCAGCGCCTTCTCTGGGGCCAACGTCCTGACTTTC	CASSAFSGANVLTF
TRBJ1-5	-	TRBV6-2/TRBV6-3	TRBD1	TGTGCCAGCAGTGATCAGGGGGCGTGGGGTGGAAATCAGCCCCAGCATTTT	CASSDQGAWGGNQPQHF
TRBJ1-5	-	TRBV21-1	-	TGTGCCAGCACCCGAGGAGGGGGCAATCAGCCCCAGCATTTT	CASTRGGGNQPQHF
TRBJ1-3	-	TRBV6-5	-	TGTGCCAGCAGTTACTCGGGGGCAGGGGGAAACACCATATATTTT	CASSYSGAGGNTIYF
TRBJ1-6	-	TRBV21-1	-	TGTGCCAGTAGACTTGGTGGGGGGGGAACACCCCTCCACTTT	CASRLGGGGTPLHF